One sample yielded the 28 T cell receptor beta chains listed below, sequenced in a study of blood T cells in healthy people across ages. Sample-barcoded 5' priming and a J-beta primer mix drove a second PCR of roughly 7 to 11 cycles. MiXCR, run by TCRdb on the 5' RACE reads, gives a single entry per CDR3 protein. Seen here are a few hundred thousand distinct CDR3 sequences, 50% to 60% observed once, and the top ten hold around 49%. The specimen was blood. All receptors derive from a man aged 55 to 70 in good health.

The rearrangement uses TRBV20-1 and TRBJ2-7, with 7 bases matching TRBD1. The J call may be in error: the DNA end matches TRBJ2-5 better. CDR3 length: 13 residues. Germline V gene data show CDR1 as DFQATT and CDR2 as SNEGSKA (reference sequence). CDR3 DNA: TGCAGTGCTGCCCCAGGGGGTAAAGAGACCCAGTACTTC. Translation: CSAAPGGKETQYF.

The rearrangement uses TRBV20-1 and TRBJ2-5, with D perhaps assigned TRBD1 or TRBD2 (6 bases each). This CDR3 is 15 amino acids long. V was shortened by 5 bases and J by 6 bases, with 22 bases between the two germline ends. The germline V gene encodes CDR1 DFQATT and CDR2 SNEGSKA (reference sequence). CDR3 loop: CSARSYSQGRKTQYF. CDR3 DNA sequence: TGCAGTGCTCGCTCATATTCCCAGGGGAGGAAGACCCAGTACTTC.

The chain uses TRBV6-5 and TRBJ2-5; TRBD1 matches 9 bases. Germline CDR1 MNHEY, CDR2 SVGAGI. This CDR3 has 16 residues. V was pared by 6 bases and J by 5 bases, with 13 bases of the junction left unmatched. The CDR3 is CASSPLGTGLRETQYF. The CDR3 DNA sequence: TGTGCCAGCAGCCCTCTGGGGACAGGGCTACGGGAGACCCAGTACTTC.

This chain links TRBV6-5 with TRBJ2-5; 8 nucleotides align to TRBD1. The CDR3 covers 14 residues. V gave up 8 bases and J gave up 1 base; unmatched junction bases: 6. Germline V gives CDR1 MNHEY, CDR2 SVGAGI. The CDR3 bases are TGTGCCAGCCGCACAGGGGGAACCCAAGAGACCCAGTACTTC. Amino acid sequence: CASRTGGTQETQYF.

The chain links TRBV12-3 or TRBV12-4 to TRBJ2-4; D gene unclear. The J call is uncertain, as TRBJ2-5 better fits the DNA end. The CDR3 contains 13 residues. The CDR3 coding sequence is TGTGCCAGCAGTTTAGCCGCCGAAGAGACCCAGTACTTC. Translating it yields CASSLAAEETQYF.

The rearrangement links TRBV27 to TRBJ2-5; 9 bases align to TRBD1. The DNA end favors TRBJ2-7, so the J call may be wrong. Germline CDR1 reads MNHEY; CDR2 reads SMNVEV (reference sequence). The CDR3 is 16 residues long. CDR3 DNA: TGTGCCAGCAGTTCACTGACCGGGACAGGGTTTATCGAGCAGTACTTC. Translated: CASSSLTGTGFIEQYF.

The table lists this clonotype with a few counts. The chain uses TRBV14 and TRBJ2-5, with D possibly matching TRBD1 (7 bases). The CDR3 contains 15 residues. Trimming stripped 4 bases from V and 4 bases from J, with 16 bases between. Germline CDR1 reads SGHDN; CDR2 reads FVKESK. Written as DNA, the CDR3 is TGTGCCAGCAGCCCCTTGTTTCAGGGGGGAGAGACCCAGTACTTC. Translation gives CASSPLFQGGETQYF. The whole variable domain, remainder taken from reference TRBV14 and TRBJ2-5, is EAGVTQFPSHSVIEKGQTVTLRCDPISGHDNLYWYRRVMGKEIKFLLHFVKESKQDESGMPNNRFLAERTGGTYSTLKVQPAELEDSGVYFCASSPLFQGGETQYFGPGTRLLVL.

V gene TRBV4-2 combines with J gene TRBJ2-5, with unresolved D. CDR1 is LGHNA and CDR2 is YNFKEQ in the germline V gene. V was trimmed by 0 bases and J by 13 bases, leaving 24 bases between them. The CDR3 loop spans 16 amino acids. CDR3: CASSQELTPAYNERYF. The CDR3 coding sequence is TGTGCCAGCAGCCAAGAACTAACGCCCGCCTACAATGAGCGGTACTTC.

This clonotype was counted between two and nine times. The genes are TRBV29-1 and TRBJ2-5, with 9 bases aligning to TRBD1. Germline V gives CDR1 SQVTM, CDR2 ANQGSEA. The CDR3 spans 15 residues. With V trimmed by 3 bases and J by 1 base, 6 bases remained unmatched. The CDR3 loop is CSVDGNRGPQETQYF. The CDR3 DNA reads TGCAGCGTTGACGGAAACAGGGGGCCCCAAGAGACCCAGTACTTC.

This clonotype came up a few times. V gene TRBV28 combines with J gene TRBJ2-3, with TRBD2 matching 15 bases. Germline CDR1 is MDHEN and CDR2 is SYDVKM. Losses at the gene ends were 6 bases for V and 10 bases for J; bases not matched to a gene: 11. CDR3 length: 16 amino acids. CDR3: CASRPRTSGRETAQYF. The CDR3 coding sequence is TGTGCCAGCAGACCAAGGACTAGCGGGAGGGAAACTGCGCAGTATTTT. The full variable domain, its missing parts supplied by reference TRBV28 and TRBJ2-3, is DVKVTQSSRYLVKRTGEKVFLECVQDMDHENMFWYRQDPGLGLRLIYFSYDVKMKEKGDIPEGYSVSREKKERFSLILESASTNQTSMYLCASRPRTSGRETAQYFGPGTRLTVL.

A single count supports this clonotype. The rearrangement links TRBV24-1 to TRBJ2-3, with 10 bases matching TRBD2. This CDR3 region has 16 residues. The V gene end was trimmed by 4 bases and the J gene end by 2 bases; junction bases not matched to a gene: 5. CDR1 and CDR2 (germline): KGHDR, SFDVKD. CDR3 DNA sequence: TGTGCCACCAGTGACCGACTAGCGGGCCTCACAGATACGCAGTATTTT. It encodes CATSDRLAGLTDTQYF.

The chain links TRBV20-1 to TRBJ2-1; D may be TRBD2 (6 bases). This CDR3 contains 14 residues. Germline loops: CDR1 DFQATT, CDR2 SNEGSKA (reference sequence). V was shortened by 4 bases and J by 0 bases, with 10 bases between the two germline ends. The CDR3 sequence is CSATDGSSYNEQFF. DNA of the CDR3: TGCAGTGCTACGGACGGGAGCTCCTACAATGAGCAGTTCTTC.

Regarding this clonotype: The junction does not match germline at one end; this may be a read error. The chain recombines TRBV19 with TRBJ2-1; perhaps TRBD1 as D (6 bases). Per germline, CDR1 LNHDA and CDR2 SQIVND (reference sequence). CDR3 length: 15 amino acids. Here the CDR3 DNA reads TGTGCCAGTAGGGCAGGGCAGGGGTCCTACAACGAGCAGTTCTTC. As protein: CASRAGQGSYNEQFF.

As concerns this clonotype: At one end, the junction sequence differs from germline, possibly due to a read error. The chain carries TRBV12-5 and TRBJ2-7; no clear D gene. The assigned J gene may be wrong: the sequence end matches TRBJ2-5 better. Germline V gene lookup returns CDR1 LGHNT and CDR2 FRNRAP. The CDR3 consists of 11 residues. The DNA for the CDR3 is TGTGCTGGTGGTTTCGCGGAGACCCAGTACTTC. This sequence encodes CAGGFAETQYF.

This clonotype was found once. The CDR3 DNA sequence: TGCAGTGCAATGACGAACACAGATACGCAGTATTTT. It encodes CSAMTNTDTQYF. The chain recombines TRBV20-1 with TRBJ2-3; unclear D gene. Trimming pared 6 bases from V and 2 bases from J, leaving 9 bases between. Germline CDR1 reads DFQATT; CDR2 reads SNEGSKA (reference sequence). The CDR3 is 12 amino acids.

This clonotype was found a few times. As DNA, the CDR3 is TGTGCCAGCAGAGCAGGGGAGGGTACCCAAACGGAGACCCAGTACTTC. Translation: CASRAGEGTQTETQYF. The chain joins TRBV6-2 or TRBV6-3 to TRBJ2-5, with TRBD2 as a possible D gene (7 bases). With 6 bases removed from V and 5 bases from J, the gap between germline ends came to 22 bases. The CDR3 has 16 amino acids. Germline CDR1 is MNHEY and CDR2 is SVGEGT.

This clonotype has ten or more counts. The CDR3 spells CASSVSWGAQETQYF. CDR3 coding DNA: TGTGCCAGCAGCGTCTCTTGGGGGGCCCAAGAGACCCAGTACTTC. The chain has TRBV9 and TRBJ2-5; TRBD1 or TRBD2 may be the D gene (6 bases each). The V and J ends lost 2 bases and 1 base respectively, with 12 bases between them. CDR3 length: 15 amino acids. CDR1 is SGDLS and CDR2 is YYNGEE in the germline V gene.

The rearrangement joins TRBV6-2 or TRBV6-3 to TRBJ2-4; weak D call: TRBD1 (6 bases). The J call may be incorrect, as the DNA end agrees better with TRBJ2-7. This CDR3 is 15 amino acids long. The germline CDR1 and CDR2 sequences are MNHEY and SVGEGT. The CDR3 DNA follows: TGTGCCAGCAGTGACCCCGGGACACAGGGATACGAGCAGTACTTC. Its translation: CASSDPGTQGYEQYF.

This chain joins TRBV20-1 and TRBJ2-1; 13 bases align to TRBD2. The CDR3 is 18 residues long. V lost 0 bases and J lost 4; bases outside the gene matches: 9. Germline CDR1 reads DFQATT; CDR2 reads SNEGSKA (reference sequence). The CDR3 DNA follows: TGCAGTGCTAGAGAGTGGACTAGCGGGGGAGACCTTTACAATGAGCAGTTCTTC. As protein: CSAREWTSGGDLYNEQFF.

The J gene is TRBJ2-5, the V gene TRBV20-1; 8 nucleotides line up with TRBD2. With V trimmed by 0 bases and J by 11 bases, 14 bases remained unmatched. The CDR3 has 15 amino acids. CDR1 is DFQATT and CDR2 is SNEGSKA in the germline V gene (reference sequence). The CDR3 DNA follows: TGCAGTGCTAGAGATTTCGCGGGAGGCCCCAATGAGCAGTACTTC. It translates to CSARDFAGGPNEQYF.

DNA of the CDR3: TGTGCCAGCAGTTCCCAACAGGGCCGGATAGGGTACTTC. This sequence encodes CASSSQQGRIGYF. The chain employs TRBV6-2 or TRBV6-3 and TRBJ2-7; TRBD1 is a possible D gene (6 bases). Trimming left V 4 bases short and J 12 bases short, with 19 bases between. The CDR3 sequence is 13 residues long. Germline V gene sequence: CDR1 MNHEY, CDR2 SVGEGT.

The gene calls are TRBV20-1 and TRBJ1-4; the D gene is possibly TRBD1 (5 bases). Per germline, CDR1 DFQATT and CDR2 SNEGSKA (reference sequence). There are 16 residues in the CDR3. The V gene lost 5 bases and the J gene lost 0 bases, with 16 bases spanning the gap. CDR3 coding DNA: TGCAGTGCTCCAACCCTTATAGGGGCAACTAATGAAAAACTGTTTTTT. It encodes CSAPTLIGATNEKLFF.

The rearrangement joins TRBV12-3 or TRBV12-4 to TRBJ2-1; possibly TRBD2 for D (6 bases). CDR3 size: 14 residues. V was clipped by 2 bases and J by 9 bases, with 14 bases between them. The CDR3 sequence is CASSLNRRDGEQFF. The CDR3 nucleotides are TGTGCCAGCAGTTTAAACAGGAGGGACGGTGAGCAGTTCTTC.

As for this clonotype: Compared with germline, one end of the junction differs, possibly owing to a read error. This chain connects TRBV28 to TRBJ2-1, with 8 bases aligning to TRBD2. This CDR3 region has 14 residues. The germline gives CDR1 MDHEN, CDR2 SYDVKM. The CDR3 DNA follows: TGTGCCAGCAGTGAGCGGGGGTACTACGATGAGCAGTTCTTC. Translated: CASSERGYYDEQFF.

The table lists this clonotype with a few counts. This rearrangement joins TRBV4-2 to TRBJ1-2; 7 nucleotides agree with TRBD1. The V segment lost 4 bases and the J segment 2 bases; nucleotides outside the gene matches: 10. CDR3 length equals 16 residues. CDR1 and CDR2 from the germline V gene are LGHNA and YNFKEQ. The CDR3 spells CASSPRGQQGNYGYTF. The CDR3 bases are TGTGCCAGCAGCCCGCGGGGACAGCAGGGGAACTATGGCTACACCTTC.

In its sample, this clonotype was seen a few times. This rearrangement joins TRBV5-1 to TRBJ1-5, with a tentative D call TRBD1 (6 bases). The CDR3 sequence is 14 residues long. CDR1 is SGHRS, CDR2 YFSETQ, per germline. The V gene lost 4 bases and the J gene lost 3 bases, with 11 bases spanning the gap. CDR3 in amino acids: CASSPDSPNQPQHF. The CDR3 DNA is TGCGCCAGCAGCCCGGACAGCCCCAATCAGCCCCAGCATTTT.

The gene calls are TRBV20-1 and TRBJ2-7; 12 bases are a match to TRBD2. Per the germline V gene, CDR1 is DFQATT and CDR2 is SNEGSKA (reference sequence). The V segment lost 8 bases and the J segment 2 bases; nucleotides outside the gene matches: 4. CDR3 size: 13 residues. Written as DNA, the CDR3 is TGCAGTACTCGGACTAGCGGGGCCTACGAGCAGTACTTC. Translation: CSTRTSGAYEQYF.

This clonotype has just a few counts. The chain has TRBV7-2 and TRBJ2-4; weak D call: TRBD2 (6 bases). The DNA end favors TRBJ2-7, so the J call may be wrong. The CDR3 is 19 amino acids. Germline V gene sequence: CDR1 SGHTA, CDR2 FQGNSA. CDR3 sequence: CASSAPSLGVAVNSYEQYF. In DNA form, the CDR3 reads TGTGCCAGCAGCGCCCCCTCATTAGGAGTAGCGGTCAATTCCTACGAGCAGTACTTC.